This passage covers 26 T cell receptor beta chains from one sample sequenced in a study of blood T cell repertoires in COVID-19. Profiling relied on immunoSEQ multiplex PCR, and the TCRdb table lists in-frame clones only, not all of them. This table holds about 380,000 clones, 90% found once. The specimen was peripheral blood. The source of these receptors is a man younger than 35 with active or convalescent COVID-19.

This chain uses TRBV29-1 with TRBJ1-1, with D perhaps TRBD1 (5 bases). The CDR3 sequence is 12 residues long. The V end was cut by 6 bases, the J end by 5 bases, with 13 bases between. Germline V gene lookup returns CDR1 SQVTM and CDR2 ANQGSEA. In DNA, the CDR3 is TGCAGCGTCCTCCGGGGGGGTACTGAAGCTTTCTTT. Its translation is CSVLRGGTEAFF.

The chain uses TRBV11-2 and TRBJ2-7; TRBD2 might be the D (5 bases). Germline V gene sequence: CDR1 SGHAT, CDR2 FQNNGV. V shed 3 bases and J shed 3 bases, with 12 bases lying between them. This CDR3 has 14 residues. In DNA form, the CDR3 reads TGTGCCAGCAGCTTGAGCGGTTGGGTCTACGAGCAGTACTTC. It encodes CASSLSGWVYEQYF.

V and J are TRBV5-1 and TRBJ1-2, with D perhaps matching TRBD1 (6 bases). Trimming cost V 2 bases and J 4 bases, with 9 bases left between them. Germline-derived CDR1 and CDR2 are SGHRS and YFSETQ. The CDR3 has 13 amino acids. CDR3 in DNA: TGCGCCAGCAGCTTCACAGGGAGCTATGGCTACACCTTC. Protein sequence: CASSFTGSYGYTF.

The chain combines TRBV3-1 (or the pseudogene TRBV3-2) with TRBJ1-1; D is undetermined. V was clipped by 4 bases and J by 4 bases, with 7 bases between them. The CDR3 runs to 12 residues. Germline V lookup: CDR1 LGHDT, CDR2 YNNKEL (reference sequence). The CDR3 DNA follows: TGTGCCAGCAGCCTTAACTCCACTGAAGCTTTCTTT. It codes for CASSLNSTEAFF.

The chain combines TRBV4-2 with TRBJ2-1; perhaps TRBD1 as D (6 bases). V was pared by 1 base and J by 8 bases, with 12 bases between. This CDR3 spans 14 amino acids. CDR1 and CDR2 from the germline V gene are LGHNA and YNFKEQ. CDR3 loop: CASSQGSQGYEQFF. CDR3 coding DNA: TGTGCCAGCAGCCAAGGGAGCCAGGGGTATGAGCAGTTCTTC.

The rearrangement links TRBV2 to TRBJ1-2, with 12 bases fitting TRBD1. Germline V lookup: CDR1 SNHLY, CDR2 FYNNEI. This CDR3 region has 15 residues. Trimming at V came to 6 bases and at J to 5 bases, leaving 7 bases not matched to a gene. CDR3 sequence: CASRREGQGAYGYTF. As DNA, the CDR3 is TGTGCCAGCAGGCGGGAGGGACAGGGGGCTTATGGCTACACCTTC.

The chain combines TRBV13 with TRBJ1-2; 8 bases are a match to TRBD1. This CDR3 is 13 amino acids long. Germline CDR1 PRHDT, CDR2 FYEKMQ (reference sequence). The junction had 6 bases not matched to a gene; V was cut back by 5 bases and J by 7 bases. The CDR3 coding sequence is TGTGCCAGCAGCCCCCAAGACAGGGGTGGCTACACCTTC. It specifies CASSPQDRGGYTF.

The V gene is TRBV7-9, the J gene TRBJ2-2; 8 bases line up with TRBD1. V was pared by 5 bases and J by 1 base, with 6 bases of the junction left unmatched. CDR3 size: 16 residues. The V gene's germline CDR1 is SEHNR and CDR2 FQNEAQ (reference sequence). CDR3: CASSQSGTGNTGELFF. The DNA of the CDR3 is TGTGCCAGCAGCCAATCCGGGACAGGGAACACCGGGGAGCTGTTTTTT.

J is TRBJ1-2 and V is TRBV29-1; D is possibly TRBD1 (6 bases). The CDR3 has 12 amino acids. Germline CDR1 SQVTM, CDR2 ANQGSEA. The V and J ends lost 3 bases and 7 bases respectively, with 12 bases between them. Here the CDR3 DNA reads TGCAGCGTTGACAGCCAGGGGACTGGCTACACCTTC. Translated, it gives CSVDSQGTGYTF.

This chain uses TRBV28 with TRBJ2-1; 8 bases map to TRBD2. The germline V gene has CDR1 MDHEN and CDR2 SYDVKM. V lost 6 bases and J lost 0; bases outside the gene matches: 10. The CDR3 is 17 amino acids. This chain's CDR3 is CASSPSPGLGSYNEQFF. In DNA form, the CDR3 reads TGTGCCAGCAGCCCAAGTCCGGGACTAGGCTCCTACAATGAGCAGTTCTTC. Filled out from reference TRBV28 and TRBJ2-1, the complete variable domain reads DVKVTQSSRYLVKRTGEKVFLECVQDMDHENMFWYRQDPGLGLRLIYFSYDVKMKEKGDIPEGYSVSREKKERFSLILESASTNQTSMYLCASSPSPGLGSYNEQFFGPGTRLTVL.

CDR3 protein: CASTGRGRTDTQYF. CDR3 nucleotide sequence: TGTGCCAGCACTGGGAGGGGAAGGACAGATACGCAGTATTTT. The rearrangement uses TRBV7-2 and TRBJ2-3, with TRBD2 identical over 7 bases. V lost 7 bases and J lost 3; bases outside the gene matches: 7. CDR3 length equals 14 residues. Germline V CDR1 and CDR2: SGHTA, FQGNSA.

This clone has just a few counts. The J gene is TRBJ1-2, the V gene TRBV19; 7 bases line up with TRBD1. Germline values: CDR1 LNHDA, CDR2 SQIVND (reference sequence). This CDR3 is built from 13 residues. V trimming: 4 bases; J trimming: 3 bases; junction bases outside the gene matches: 2. This chain's CDR3 is CASSRTGDYGYTF. The CDR3 DNA reads TGTGCCAGTAGTAGAACAGGGGACTATGGCTACACCTTC.

This chain uses TRBV5-1 with TRBJ2-1; 8 bases align to TRBD2. Per the germline V gene, CDR1 is SGHRS and CDR2 is YFSETQ. V lost 2 bases and J lost 10; bases outside the gene matches: 8. CDR3 length equals 14 residues. The CDR3 DNA reads TGCGCCAGCAGCTTAGGTCTAGCGGGTGCCGAGCAGTTCTTC. Translated, it gives CASSLGLAGAEQFF.

The CDR3 sequence is CASRRPGQVYGYTF. The CDR3 nucleotides read TGTGCCAGCAGACGACCGGGACAGGTTTATGGCTACACCTTC. The chain combines TRBV27 with TRBJ1-2, with 8 bases that match TRBD1. The germline CDR1 and CDR2 sequences are MNHEY and SMNVEV (reference sequence). This CDR3 contains 14 residues. V dropped 6 bases and J dropped 5; count of bases not matched to a gene: 8.

The V gene is TRBV5-5, the J gene TRBJ1-2; a possible D gene is TRBD1 (5 bases). Germline assignment: CDR1 SGHKS and CDR2 YYEKEE (reference sequence). Trimming cost V 2 bases and J 4 bases, with 9 bases left between them. CDR3 length equals 13 residues. CDR3 region: CASSFRESYGYTF. The CDR3 bases are TGTGCCAGCAGCTTCAGGGAATCCTATGGCTACACCTTC.

The chain uses TRBV18 and TRBJ2-3, with TRBD2 identical over 8 bases. Germline V gene lookup returns CDR1 KGHSH and CDR2 LQKENI. There are 15 residues in the CDR3. Trimming removed 0 bases from V and 4 bases from J; junction bases left unmatched: 3. The CDR3 sequence is CASSPPGRASDTQYF. The CDR3 DNA sequence: TGTGCCAGCTCACCACCCGGGAGGGCCTCAGATACGCAGTATTTT.

The chain joins TRBV7-9 to TRBJ2-1; 9 positions agree with TRBD2. The J segment lost 9 bases and the V segment lost 2 bases, leaving 5 bases of the junction unmatched. The V gene's germline CDR1 is SEHNR and CDR2 FQNEAQ (reference sequence). There are 14 residues in the CDR3. In DNA, the CDR3 is TGTGCCAGCAGCTTATCCCGGACTAGCGTTGAGCAGTTCTTC. Its translation: CASSLSRTSVEQFF.

In its sample, this clone was seen a few times. The chain is built from TRBV6-5 and TRBJ2-4; D remains unclear. CDR1 and CDR2 (germline): MNHEY, SVGAGI. The CDR3 is 15 residues long. V was cut by 6 bases and J by 0 bases, with 12 bases left in between. The CDR3 here is CASRPRREAKNIQYF. The CDR3 DNA sequence: TGTGCCAGCAGACCCCGGAGAGAAGCCAAAAACATTCAGTACTTC.

CDR3 amino acids: CATGGRKETQYF. As DNA, the CDR3 is TGTGCCACCGGGGGGAGAAAAGAGACCCAGTACTTC. The V and J genes are TRBV15 and TRBJ2-5, with D possibly TRBD2 on 6 matching bases. Germline V gene data show CDR1 as LNHNV and CDR2 as YYDKDF (reference sequence). Trimming stripped 8 bases from V and 3 bases from J, with 10 bases between. The length of the CDR3 is 12 residues.

CDR3 sequence (DNA): TGTGCCAGCAGAACCCTTGGCCGCACTGAAGCTTTCTTT. This codes for CASRTLGRTEAFF. The chain has TRBV6-6 and TRBJ1-1, with D hard to call. The V and J ends lost 6 bases and 4 bases respectively, with 12 bases between them. Germline loops: CDR1 MNHNY, CDR2 SVGAGI (reference sequence). CDR3 length: 13 residues.

This chain joins TRBV2 and TRBJ1-2, with a tentative D call TRBD1 (5 bases). Deletions cut 10 bases from V and 2 bases from J, with 11 bases between. Germline V gene sequence: CDR1 SNHLY, CDR2 FYNNEI. The CDR3 totals 12 residues. The CDR3 DNA reads as TGTGCCAACCAGGACAAGAACTATGGCTACACCTTC. This codes for CANQDKNYGYTF.

V and J are TRBV6-2 or TRBV6-3 and TRBJ2-7, with D uncertain. CDR3 length: 13 amino acids. V lost 1 base to trimming and J lost 5 bases, with 9 bases between them. Germline CDR1 and CDR2: MNHEY and SVGEGT. This chain's CDR3 is CASSYLGDNEQYF. CDR3 bases: TGTGCCAGCAGTTACTTGGGCGATAACGAGCAGTACTTC.

The genes are TRBV9 and TRBJ2-1; 7 positions agree with TRBD1. Per germline, CDR1 SGDLS and CDR2 YYNGEE. V trimming: 4 bases; J trimming: 0 bases; junction bases outside the gene matches: 7. The CDR3 is 16 residues long. CDR3 coding DNA: TGTGCCAGCAGCCCCGGACAGGAAAGCTCCTACAATGAGCAGTTCTTC. This sequence encodes CASSPGQESSYNEQFF.

The chain joins TRBV19 to TRBJ1-2; maybe TRBD1 (6 bases). Per the germline V gene, CDR1 is LNHDA and CDR2 is SQIVND (reference sequence). The CDR3 totals 13 residues. V lost 10 bases and J 3 bases, leaving 15 bases between the germline ends. This CDR3 reads CATSRGGHYGYTF. DNA of the CDR3: TGTGCCACCTCGAGGGGGGGCCACTATGGCTACACCTTC.

Points on this clone: The sample has other DNA sequences that encode this CDR3 too. CDR3 in DNA: TGTGCTAGTGGTTCCGGACAGACGAACACCGGGGAGCTGTTTTTT. Its protein is CASGSGQTNTGELFF. The V call is TRBV12-5, the J call TRBJ2-2, with D tentatively TRBD1 (6 bases). Trimming stripped 4 bases from V and 0 bases from J, with 9 bases between. This CDR3 is built from 15 residues. In germline, CDR1 is LGHNT, CDR2 FRNRAP. Using reference TRBV12-5 and TRBJ2-2 for the parts outside the CDR3, the full variable domain is DARVTQTPRHKVTEMGQEVTMRCQPILGHNTVFWYRQTMMQGLELLAYFRNRAPLDDSGMPKDRFSAEMPDATLATLKIQPSEPRDSAVYFCASGSGQTNTGELFFGEGSRLTVL.

This chain uses TRBV6-6 with TRBJ2-7; the match to TRBD2 covers 8 bases. The CDR3 extends over 14 amino acids. Trimming at V came to 2 bases and at J to 7 bases, leaving 7 bases not matched to a gene. The germline CDR1 and CDR2 sequences are MNHNY and SVGAGI (reference sequence). Here the CDR3 reads CASSYGSGGSEQYF. DNA of the CDR3: TGTGCCAGCAGTTACGGGTCGGGAGGGAGTGAGCAGTACTTC.